Described below is a single TCR beta chain sequence and its context. CDR3 length: 15 amino acids. Germline CDR1 is SGHDT and CDR2 is YYEEEE. V dropped 3 bases and J dropped 1; count of bases not matched to a gene: 6. In the original analysis: Reference gene primer amplification gave estimated nucleated cell counts. Generated by immunoSEQ multiplex PCR, the TCRdb table keeps only in-frame clones and is missing some. The V and J calls and the clone size are those of that table, but D and trimming were determined from the DNA. This sample has some 150,000 clones; 78% occur once, and the top ten carry 1.5% to 2%. This record belongs to a study of blood T cell repertoires in COVID-19. On the study more broadly: Donors in the United States, Italy and Spain gave samples during acute or convalescent COVID-19. Sample material is recorded as cDNA or gDNA derived from T cells, B-cell-depleted T cells, or PBMCs.

J is TRBJ1-1 and V is TRBV5-6; 7 nucleotides line up with TRBD1. The origin of this receptor is a man aged 80 or over with acute or convalescent COVID-19. Input material: peripheral blood. The CDR3 DNA sequence: TGTGCCAGCAGCTCCCTACACAGGGGGAACACTGAAGCTTTCTTT. Amino acids: CASSSLHRGNTEAFF. Drawing the rest from reference TRBV5-6 and TRBJ1-1, the complete variable domain is DAGVTQSPTHLIKTRGQQVTLRCSPKSGHDTVSWYQQALGQGPQFIFQYYEEEERQRGNFPDRFSGHQFPNYSSELNVNALLLGDSALYLCASSSLHRGNTEAFFGQGTRLTVV.